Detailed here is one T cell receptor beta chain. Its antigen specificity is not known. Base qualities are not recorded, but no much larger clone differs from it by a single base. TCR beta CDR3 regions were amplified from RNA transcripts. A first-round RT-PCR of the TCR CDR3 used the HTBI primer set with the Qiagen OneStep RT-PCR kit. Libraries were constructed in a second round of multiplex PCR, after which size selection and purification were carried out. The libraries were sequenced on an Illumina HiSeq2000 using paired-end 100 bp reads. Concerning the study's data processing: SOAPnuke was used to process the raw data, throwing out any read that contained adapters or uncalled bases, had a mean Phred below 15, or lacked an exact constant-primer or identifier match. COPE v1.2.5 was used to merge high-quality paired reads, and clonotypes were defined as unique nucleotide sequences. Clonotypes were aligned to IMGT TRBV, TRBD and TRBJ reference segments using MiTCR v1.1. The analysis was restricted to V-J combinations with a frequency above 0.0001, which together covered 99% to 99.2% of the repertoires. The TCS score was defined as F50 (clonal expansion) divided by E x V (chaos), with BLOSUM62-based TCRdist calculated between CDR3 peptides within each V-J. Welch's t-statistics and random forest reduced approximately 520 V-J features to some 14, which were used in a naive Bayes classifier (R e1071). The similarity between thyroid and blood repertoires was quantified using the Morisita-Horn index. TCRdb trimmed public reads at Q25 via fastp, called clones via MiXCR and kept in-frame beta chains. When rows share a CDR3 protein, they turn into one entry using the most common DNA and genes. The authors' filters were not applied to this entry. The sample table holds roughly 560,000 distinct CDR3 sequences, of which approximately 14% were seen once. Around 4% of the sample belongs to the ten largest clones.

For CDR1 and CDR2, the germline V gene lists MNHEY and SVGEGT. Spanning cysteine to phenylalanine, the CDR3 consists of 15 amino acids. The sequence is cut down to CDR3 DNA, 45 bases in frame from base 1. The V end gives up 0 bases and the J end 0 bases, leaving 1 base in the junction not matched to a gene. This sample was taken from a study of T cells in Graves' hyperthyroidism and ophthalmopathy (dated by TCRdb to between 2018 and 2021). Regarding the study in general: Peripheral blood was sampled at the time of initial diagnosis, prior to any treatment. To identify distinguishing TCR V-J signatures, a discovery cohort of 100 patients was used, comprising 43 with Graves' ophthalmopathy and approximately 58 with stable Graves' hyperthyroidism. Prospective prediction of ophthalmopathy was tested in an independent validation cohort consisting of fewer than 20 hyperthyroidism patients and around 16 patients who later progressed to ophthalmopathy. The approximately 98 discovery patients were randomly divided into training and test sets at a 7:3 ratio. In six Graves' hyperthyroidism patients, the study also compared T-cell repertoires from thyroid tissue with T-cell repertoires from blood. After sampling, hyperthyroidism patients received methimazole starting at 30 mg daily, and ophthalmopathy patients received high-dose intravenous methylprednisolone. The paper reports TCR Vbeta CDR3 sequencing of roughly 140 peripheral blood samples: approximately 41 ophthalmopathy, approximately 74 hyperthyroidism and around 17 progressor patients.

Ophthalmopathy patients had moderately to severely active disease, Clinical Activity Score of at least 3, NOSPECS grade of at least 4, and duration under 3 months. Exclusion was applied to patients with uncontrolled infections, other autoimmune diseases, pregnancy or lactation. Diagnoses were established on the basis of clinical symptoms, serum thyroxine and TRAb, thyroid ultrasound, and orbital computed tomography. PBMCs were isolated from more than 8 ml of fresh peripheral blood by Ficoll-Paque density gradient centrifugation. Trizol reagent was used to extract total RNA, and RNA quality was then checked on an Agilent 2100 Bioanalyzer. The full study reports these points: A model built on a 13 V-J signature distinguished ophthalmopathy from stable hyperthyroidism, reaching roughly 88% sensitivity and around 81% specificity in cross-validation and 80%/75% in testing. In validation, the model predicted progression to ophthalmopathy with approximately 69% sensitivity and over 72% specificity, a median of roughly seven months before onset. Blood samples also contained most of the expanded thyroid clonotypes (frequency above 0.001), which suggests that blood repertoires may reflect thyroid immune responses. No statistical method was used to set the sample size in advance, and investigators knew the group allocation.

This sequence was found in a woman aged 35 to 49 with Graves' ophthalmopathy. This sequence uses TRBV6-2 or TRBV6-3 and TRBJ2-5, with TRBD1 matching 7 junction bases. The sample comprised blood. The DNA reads TGTGCCAGCAGTTACTCTGGGACAGACCAAGAGACCCAGTACTTC. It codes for CASSYSGTDQETQYF.